The clone carrying this T cell receptor beta chain has only one observation. These data originate in a study of blood T cell repertoires in COVID-19. On the study more broadly: The samples span acute and convalescent COVID-19 from the United States, Italy and Spain. Nucleic acid was either cDNA or gDNA, and it came from T cells, B-cell-depleted T cells, or PBMCs.

Method: immunoSEQ multiplex PCR; TCRdb's copy keeps in-frame clones and lacks some. The sample gives roughly 240,000 clones, approximately 86% of which show up once; over 3% is in the top ten. V was trimmed by 2 bases and J by 2 bases, leaving 10 bases between them. The CDR3 sequence is 16 residues long. Germline loops: CDR1 MNHEY, CDR2 SVGAGI. The clonotype originates from a woman in her twenties or thirties who had recovered from COVID-19. Sequenced: peripheral blood. This chain joins TRBV6-5 and TRBJ1-6, with D perhaps matching TRBD1 (5 bases). The CDR3 DNA sequence: TGTGCCAGCAGTTACGCGGGGGGAGCCTATAATTCACCCCTCCACTTT. Its protein is CASSYAGGAYNSPLHF.